This T cell receptor beta chain was retrieved from a study of blood T cell repertoires in COVID-19. The CDR3 has 15 residues. Trimming cost V 3 bases and J 2 bases; bases outside gene matches: 5. The germline CDR1 and CDR2 sequences are DFQATT and SNEGSKA (reference sequence). Produced via immunoSEQ multiplex PCR; TCRdb's table is partial and in-frame only. The sample lists 150,000 or so clones; more than 85% were seen once. The source is a man in his fifties or sixties with acute or convalescent COVID-19. Sequenced sample: peripheral blood. The rearrangement uses TRBV20-1 and TRBJ2-4, with 9 bases aligning to TRBD2. The CDR3 sequence: CSASSGGATKNIQYF. CDR3 sequence (DNA): TGCAGTGCTAGTAGCGGGGGCGCGACCAAAAACATTCAGTACTTC.